This entry describes one TCR beta chain. V was pared by 4 bases and J by 2 bases, with 15 bases between. Germline CDR1 and CDR2: SEHNR and FQNEAQ (reference sequence). The CDR3 is made up of 16 amino acids. The data were taken from a study of CD8+ T cells in alopecia areata. As the sequencing template, cDNA was produced by extracting RNA and reverse transcribing it. TCRdb keeps only in-frame clones here, not all; method: immunoSEQ multiplex PCR. The profile shows 98,000 or so clones, approximately 59% of them singletons. J is TRBJ1-5 and V is TRBV7-9; weak D call: TRBD1 (6 bases). The source of this sequence is a human donor in good health. Sequencing used CD8+ T cells sorted from blood. The CDR3 region is CASSSRGYWGNQPQHF. CDR3 nucleotides: TGTGCCAGCAGCTCGAGGGGGTACTGGGGCAATCAGCCCCAGCATTTT.